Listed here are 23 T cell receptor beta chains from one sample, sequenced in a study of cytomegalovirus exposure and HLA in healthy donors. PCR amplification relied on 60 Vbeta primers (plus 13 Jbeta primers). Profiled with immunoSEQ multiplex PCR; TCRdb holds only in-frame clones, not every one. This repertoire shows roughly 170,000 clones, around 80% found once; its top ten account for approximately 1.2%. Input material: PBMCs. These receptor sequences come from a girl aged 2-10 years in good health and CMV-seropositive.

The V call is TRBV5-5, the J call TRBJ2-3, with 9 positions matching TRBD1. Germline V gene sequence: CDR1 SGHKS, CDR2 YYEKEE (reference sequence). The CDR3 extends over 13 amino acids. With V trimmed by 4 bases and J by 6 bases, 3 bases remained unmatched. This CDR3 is CASSRDRDDTQYF. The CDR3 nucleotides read TGTGCCAGCAGCCGGGACAGGGACGATACGCAGTATTTT.

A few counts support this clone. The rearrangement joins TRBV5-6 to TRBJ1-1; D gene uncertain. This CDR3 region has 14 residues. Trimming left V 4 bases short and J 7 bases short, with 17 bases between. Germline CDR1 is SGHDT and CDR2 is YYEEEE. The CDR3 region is CASSAGLIDGEAFF. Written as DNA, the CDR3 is TGTGCCAGCAGCGCGGGGTTGATTGACGGTGAAGCTTTCTTT.

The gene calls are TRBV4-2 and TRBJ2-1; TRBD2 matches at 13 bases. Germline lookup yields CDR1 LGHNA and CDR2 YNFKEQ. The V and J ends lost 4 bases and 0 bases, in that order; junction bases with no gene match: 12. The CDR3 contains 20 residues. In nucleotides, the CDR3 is TGTGCCAGCAGCCGAACTAGCGGGGGGGCTTTTGTTGGCTCCTACAATGAGCAGTTCTTC. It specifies CASSRTSGGAFVGSYNEQFF.

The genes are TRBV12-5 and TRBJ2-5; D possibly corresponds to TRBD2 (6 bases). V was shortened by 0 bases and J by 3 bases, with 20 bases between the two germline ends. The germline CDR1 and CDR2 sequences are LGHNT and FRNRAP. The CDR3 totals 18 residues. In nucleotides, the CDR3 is TGTGCTAGTGGTTTGGTAAGGACTAACCATAACCTAAAAGAGACCCAGTACTTC. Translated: CASGLVRTNHNLKETQYF.

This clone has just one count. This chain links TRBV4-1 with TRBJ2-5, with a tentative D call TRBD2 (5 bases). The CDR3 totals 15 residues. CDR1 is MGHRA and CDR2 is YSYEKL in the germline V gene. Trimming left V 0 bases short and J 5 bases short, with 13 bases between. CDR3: CASSQDQVAMETQYF. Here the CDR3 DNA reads TGCGCCAGCAGCCAAGATCAGGTAGCGATGGAGACCCAGTACTTC.

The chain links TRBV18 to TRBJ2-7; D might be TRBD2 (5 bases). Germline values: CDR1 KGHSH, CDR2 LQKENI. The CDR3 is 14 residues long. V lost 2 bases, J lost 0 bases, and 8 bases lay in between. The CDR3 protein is CASSPVGDSYEQYF. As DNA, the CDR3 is TGTGCCAGCTCACCAGTCGGGGACTCCTACGAGCAGTACTTC.

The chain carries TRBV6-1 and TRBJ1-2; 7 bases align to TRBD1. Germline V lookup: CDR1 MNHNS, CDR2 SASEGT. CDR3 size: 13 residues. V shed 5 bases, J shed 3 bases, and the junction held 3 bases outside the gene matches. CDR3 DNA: TGTGCCAGCAGTCACAGGGGCGACTATGGCTACACCTTC. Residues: CASSHRGDYGYTF.

The CDR3 reads CASSRWTEENTEAFF. In DNA form, the CDR3 reads TGTGCCAGCAGTCGATGGACGGAGGAGAACACTGAAGCTTTCTTT. The chain has TRBV6-5 and TRBJ1-1; D unclear. This CDR3 contains 15 residues. Germline V lookup: CDR1 MNHEY, CDR2 SVGAGI. V dropped 5 bases and J dropped 1 base, with 14 bases sitting between them.

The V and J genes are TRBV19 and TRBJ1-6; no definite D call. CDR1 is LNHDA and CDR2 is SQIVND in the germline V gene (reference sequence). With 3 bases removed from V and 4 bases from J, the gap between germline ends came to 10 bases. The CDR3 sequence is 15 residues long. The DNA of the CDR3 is TGTGCCAGTAGTATTGTCGCCAGATATAATTCACCCCTCCACTTT. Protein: CASSIVARYNSPLHF. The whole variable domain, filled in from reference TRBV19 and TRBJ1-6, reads DGGITQSPKYLFRKEGQNVTLSCEQNLNHDAMYWYRQDPGQGLRLIYYSQIVNDFQKGDIAEGYSVSREKKESFPLTVTSAQKNPTAFYLCASSIVARYNSPLHFGNGTRLTVT.

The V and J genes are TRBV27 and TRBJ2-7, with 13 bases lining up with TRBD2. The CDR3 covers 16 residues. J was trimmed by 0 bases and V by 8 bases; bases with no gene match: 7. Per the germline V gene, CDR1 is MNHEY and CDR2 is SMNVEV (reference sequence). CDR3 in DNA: TGTGCCAGCGGAGACTGGACTAGCGGGAGCTCCTACGAGCAGTACTTC. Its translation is CASGDWTSGSSYEQYF.

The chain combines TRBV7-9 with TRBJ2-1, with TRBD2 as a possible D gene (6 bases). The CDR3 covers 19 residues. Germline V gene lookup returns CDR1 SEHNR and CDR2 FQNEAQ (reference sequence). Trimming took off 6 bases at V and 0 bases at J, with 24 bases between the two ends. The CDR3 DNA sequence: TGTGCCAGCAGGAGGGAGTTATCCCTCGTCGGGAGCTCCTACAATGAGCAGTTCTTC. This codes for CASRRELSLVGSSYNEQFF. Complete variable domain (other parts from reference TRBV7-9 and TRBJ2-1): DTGVSQNPRHKITKRGQNVTFRCDPISEHNRLYWYRQTLGQGPEFLTYFQNEAQLEKSRLLSDRFSAERPKGSFSTLEIQRTEQGDSAMYLCASRRELSLVGSSYNEQFFGPGTRLTVL.

Here the CDR3 reads CASSIGPPDPNYEQYF. For the CDR3, the DNA is TGTGCCAGCAGCATTGGGCCACCCGACCCCAACTACGAGCAGTACTTC. The chain employs TRBV7-6 and TRBJ2-7; D unresolved. Germline assignment: CDR1 SGHVS and CDR2 FNYEAQ. Between the trimmed V and J ends, which lost 5 bases and 3 bases, there was a span of 20 bases. This CDR3 comprises 16 residues.

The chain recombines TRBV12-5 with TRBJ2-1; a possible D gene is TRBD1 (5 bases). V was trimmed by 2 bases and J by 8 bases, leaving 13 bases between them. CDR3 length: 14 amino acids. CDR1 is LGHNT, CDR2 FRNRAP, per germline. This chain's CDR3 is CASGLLRTNDEQFF. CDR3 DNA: TGTGCTAGTGGTTTGTTGAGGACAAACGATGAGCAGTTCTTC.

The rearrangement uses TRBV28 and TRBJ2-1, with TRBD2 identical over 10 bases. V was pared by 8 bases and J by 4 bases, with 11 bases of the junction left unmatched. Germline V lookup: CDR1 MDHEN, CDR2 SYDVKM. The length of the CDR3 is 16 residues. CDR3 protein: CASSQISSGSYNEQFF. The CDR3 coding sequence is TGTGCCAGCTCGCAGATATCTAGCGGGAGTTACAATGAGCAGTTCTTC. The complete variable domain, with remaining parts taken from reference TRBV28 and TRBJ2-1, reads DVKVTQSSRYLVKRTGEKVFLECVQDMDHENMFWYRQDPGLGLRLIYFSYDVKMKEKGDIPEGYSVSREKKERFSLILESASTNQTSMYLCASSQISSGSYNEQFFGPGTRLTVL.

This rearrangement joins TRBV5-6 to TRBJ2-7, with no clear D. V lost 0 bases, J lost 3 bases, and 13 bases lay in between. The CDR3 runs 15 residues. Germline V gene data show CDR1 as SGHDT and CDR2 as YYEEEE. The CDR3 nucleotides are TGTGCCAGCAGCTTGGGTAGCCGTTTTCTCTACGAGCAGTACTTC. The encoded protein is CASSLGSRFLYEQYF. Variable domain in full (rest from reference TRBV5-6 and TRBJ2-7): DAGVTQSPTHLIKTRGQQVTLRCSPKSGHDTVSWYQQALGQGPQFIFQYYEEEERQRGNFPDRFSGHQFPNYSSELNVNALLLGDSALYLCASSLGSRFLYEQYFGPGTRLTVT.

The CDR3 sequence: CASSLVTDWYGYTF. The CDR3 bases are TGTGCCAGCAGCTTGGTTACGGACTGGTATGGCTACACCTTC. The gene calls are TRBV5-5 and TRBJ1-2; D is undetermined. The length of the CDR3 is 14 residues. CDR1 is SGHKS, CDR2 YYEKEE, per germline (reference sequence). Trimming removed 0 bases from V and 5 bases from J, with 11 bases in between.

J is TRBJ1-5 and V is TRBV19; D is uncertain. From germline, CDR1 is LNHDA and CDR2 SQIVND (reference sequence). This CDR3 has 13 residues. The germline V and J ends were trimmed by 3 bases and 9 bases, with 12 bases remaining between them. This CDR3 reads CASSMGNHRPQHF. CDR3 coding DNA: TGTGCCAGTAGTATGGGCAACCATAGGCCCCAGCATTTT.

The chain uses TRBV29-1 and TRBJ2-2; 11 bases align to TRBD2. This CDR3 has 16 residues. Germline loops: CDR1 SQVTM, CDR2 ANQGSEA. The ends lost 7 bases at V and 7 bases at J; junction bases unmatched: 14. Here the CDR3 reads CSGGMASGGRGGELFF. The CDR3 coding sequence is TGCAGCGGGGGTATGGCTAGCGGGGGGCGAGGCGGGGAGCTGTTTTTT.

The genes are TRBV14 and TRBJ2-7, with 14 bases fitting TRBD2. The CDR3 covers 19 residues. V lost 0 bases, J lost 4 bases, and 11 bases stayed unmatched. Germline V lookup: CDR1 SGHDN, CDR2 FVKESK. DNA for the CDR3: TGTGCCAGCAGCCAAGACACGCAGGGACTAGCGGGAGTTGGGTACGAGCAGTACTTC. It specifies CASSQDTQGLAGVGYEQYF.

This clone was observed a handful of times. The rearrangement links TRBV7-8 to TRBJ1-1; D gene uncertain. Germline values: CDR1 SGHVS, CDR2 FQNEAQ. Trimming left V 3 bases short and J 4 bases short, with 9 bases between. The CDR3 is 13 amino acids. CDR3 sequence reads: CASSFGSGTEAFF. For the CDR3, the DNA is TGTGCCAGCAGCTTCGGATCGGGCACTGAAGCTTTCTTT.

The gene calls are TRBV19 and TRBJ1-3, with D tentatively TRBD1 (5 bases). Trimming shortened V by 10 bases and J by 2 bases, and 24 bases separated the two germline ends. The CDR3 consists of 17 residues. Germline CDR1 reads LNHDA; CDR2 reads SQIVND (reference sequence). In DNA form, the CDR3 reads TGTGCCATACAGCCCCGGACACTACAGAGGACTGGAAACACCATATATTTT. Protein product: CAIQPRTLQRTGNTIYF.

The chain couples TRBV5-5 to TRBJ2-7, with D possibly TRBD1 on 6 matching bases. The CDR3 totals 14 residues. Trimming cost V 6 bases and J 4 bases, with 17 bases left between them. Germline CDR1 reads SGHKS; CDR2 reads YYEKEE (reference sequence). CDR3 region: CASTVQGHSYEQYF. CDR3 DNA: TGTGCCAGCACCGTTCAGGGACACAGTTACGAGCAGTACTTC.

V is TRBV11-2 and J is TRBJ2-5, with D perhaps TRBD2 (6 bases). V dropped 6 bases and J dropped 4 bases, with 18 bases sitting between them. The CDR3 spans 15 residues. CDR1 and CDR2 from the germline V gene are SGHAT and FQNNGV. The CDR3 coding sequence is TGTGCCAGCAGTTTCACTAGCACTAGGGGAGAGACCCAGTACTTC. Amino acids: CASSFTSTRGETQYF. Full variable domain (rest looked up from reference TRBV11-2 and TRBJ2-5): EAGVAQSPRYKIIEKRQSVAFWCNPISGHATLYWYQQILGQGPKLLIQFQNNGVVDDSQLPKDRFSAERLKGVDSTLKIQPAKLEDSAVYLCASSFTSTRGETQYFGPGTRLLVL.